This T cell receptor (beta chain) was recovered during a study of blood T cell repertoires in COVID-19. Overall study: Samples representing acute and convalescent COVID-19 were sourced from the United States, Italy and Spain. Sample material is recorded as cDNA or gDNA derived from T cells, B-cell-depleted T cells, or PBMCs.

This CDR3 region has 15 residues. The junction had 1 base not matched to a gene; V was cut back by 3 bases and J by 4 bases. Per the germline V gene, CDR1 is MGHRA and CDR2 is YSYEKL. In the authors' workflow: The assay estimated nucleated cells by amplifying reference gene primers. Assay used: immunoSEQ multiplex PCR; TCRdb lists only in-frame clones, some missing. D and trimming come from the DNA, and the V and J calls and clone size come from that table. The data contain about 140,000 clones, approximately 86% of them singletons. The rearrangement joins TRBV4-1 to TRBJ2-2; 11 positions agree with TRBD1. This TCR came from a human donor in a cohort sampled during active COVID-19. Sequenced input: peripheral blood. CDR3 protein: CASSQDRGRTGELFF. The CDR3 DNA follows: TGCGCCAGCAGCCAGGACAGGGGGCGCACCGGGGAGCTGTTTTTT.